This is a list of T cell receptor beta chains from one sample in a study of control samples from healthy donors and cancer patients. Sequencing used immunoSEQ multiplex PCR; TCRdb keeps in-frame clones, though not all of them. The sample has over 150,000 clones, approximately 92% seen once. Sequenced sample: blood. These receptors all come from a young man in good health. Both conserved end residues are part of each CDR3. D genes are given only for firm matches. Rows may omit the clone size; those that give it use once, few, many or a size class.

length | D | J | V | size | DNA | CDR3
15 | . | TRBJ1-4 | TRBV5-8 | few | TGTGCCAGCAGCTACAACGCAGGCGAATATGAAAAACTGTTTTTT | CASSYNAGEYEKLFF
14 | . | TRBJ1-2 | TRBV7-9 | once | TGTGCCAGCACCTCCATTGTGGGGAACTATGGCTACACCTTC | CASTSIVGNYGYTF
15 | TRBD1 | TRBJ2-7 | TRBV2 | . | TGTGCCAGCAGTGGGGCGACAGGGGTTTTTAACGAGCAGTACTTC | CASSGATGVFNEQYF
16 | TRBD2 | TRBJ2-7 | TRBV30 | . | TGTGCCTGGAGTGTCTCCCGGACTAGCCCATCCTACGAGCAGTACTTC | CAWSVSRTSPSYEQYF
14 | TRBD1 | TRBJ1-6 | TRBV2 | . | TGTGCCAGCAGTGGACAGGGGGGAGGTTCACCCCTCCACTTT | CASSGQGGGSPLHF
15 | TRBD1 | TRBJ1-2 | TRBV7-2 | . | TGTGCCAGCAGCGGCAGACAGGGGGGCTCCTATGGCTACACCTTC | CASSGRQGGSYGYTF
14 | TRBD1 | TRBJ1-5 | TRBV18 | . | TGTGCCAGCTCACCGGGGACAGGCAATCAGCCCCAGCATTTT | CASSPGTGNQPQHF
12 | . | TRBJ1-1 | TRBV30 | . | TGTGCCTGGAGGCGGAGGGTTACTGAAGCTTTCTTT | CAWRRRVTEAFF
15 | . | TRBJ1-1 | TRBV4-1 | . | TGCGCCAGCAGCCAGACGGCGGGAATGAACACTGAAGCTTTCTTT | CASSQTAGMNTEAFF
15 | TRBD1 | TRBJ2-3 | TRBV6-5 | . | TGTGCCAGCAGAGTACCAGGGGGCGGTAAAGATACGCAGTATTTT | CASRVPGGGKDTQYF
15 | . | TRBJ2-2 | TRBV18 | . | TGTGCCAGCTCACCAAGAACGGCGGGCACCGGGGAGCTGTTTTTT | CASSPRTAGTGELFF
15 | TRBD1 | TRBJ1-6 | TRBV9 | . | TGTGCCAGCAGCGTAGAGGCAGGGGGCGGTTCACCCCTCCACTTT | CASSVEAGGGSPLHF
17 | . | TRBJ2-3 | TRBV9 | . | TGTGCCAGCAGCGTAGAAGGGGGATCCTTGAGCACAGATACGCAGTATTTT | CASSVEGGSLSTDTQYF
13 | . | TRBJ1-1 | TRBV13 | . | TGTGCCAGCAGCTTTTCCCCTAACACTGAAGCTTTCTTT | CASSFSPNTEAFF
15 | . | TRBJ2-3 | TRBV19 | . | TGTGCCAGTAGTTCATCCGGGGCGGGGAGAGATACGCAGTATTTT | CASSSSGAGRDTQYF
14 | . | TRBJ1-1 | TRBV30 | . | TGTGCCTGGAGTTATGGGGATATGAACACTGAAGCTTTCTTT | CAWSYGDMNTEAFF
16 | . | TRBJ2-7 | TRBV6-1 | . | TGTGCCAGCAGTGAAGCCCCAAGACAAGCATCCTACGAGCAGTACTTC | CASSEAPRQASYEQYF
16 | . | TRBJ1-3 | TRBV5-1 | once | TGCGCCAGCAGGTCGAACGGGTTAGGAGGTGGAAACACCATATATTTT | CASRSNGLGGGNTIYF
13 | . | TRBJ2-5 | TRBV2 | . | TGTGCCAGCAGTGAGTCAGACCAAGAGACCCAGTACTTC | CASSESDQETQYF
16 | TRBD2 | TRBJ2-3 | TRBV6-2/TRBV6-3 | . | TGTGCCAGCAGTTTCTCGACTAGCGGGGGGGCAGATACGCAGTATTTT | CASSFSTSGGADTQYF
15 | TRBD1 | TRBJ2-1 | TRBV14 | . | TGTGCCAGCACCGCGACAGGGCTAAGCTACAATGAGCAGTTCTTC | CASTATGLSYNEQFF
18 | TRBD2 | TRBJ2-5 | TRBV9 | . | TGTGCCAGCAGCGTAGGGGTAGCGGGGGGGCCATCCCAAGAGACCCAGTACTTC | CASSVGVAGGPSQETQYF
13 | . | TRBJ1-1 | TRBV5-4 | . | TGTGCCAGCAGCGTCACGTGGCTCACTGAAGCTTTCTTT | CASSVTWLTEAFF
14 | TRBD1 | TRBJ1-2 | TRBV7-3 | . | TGTGCCAGCAGCTTAAGACAGGGATCAAAGGGCTACACCTTC | CASSLRQGSKGYTF
13 | . | TRBJ2-2 | TRBV2 | . | TGTGCCAGCATGCGTAGAAACACCGGGGAGCTGTTTTTT | CASMRRNTGELFF
11 | . | TRBJ1-6 | TRBV6-5 | . | TGTGCCAGCAGGAGTAGTTCACCCCTCCACTTT | CASRSSSPLHF
14 | . | TRBJ1-5 | TRBV6-1 | few | TGTGCCAGCAGTGAACCTTGGGACCTGGAGCCCCAGCATTTT | CASSEPWDLEPQHF
13 | . | TRBJ2-1 | TRBV10-3 | . | TGTGCCATCAGTGAGTCGATCGGGGTTGAGCAGTTCTTC | CAISESIGVEQFF
14 | TRBD2 | TRBJ2-7 | TRBV5-4 | . | TGTGCCAGCAGCTCTCGGACTAGCGCCGACGAGCAGTACTTC | CASSSRTSADEQYF
16 | TRBD2 | TRBJ2-3 | TRBV7-2 | once | TGTGCCAGCAGCTTGGGACTAGCGGGCATCTTGGGTACGCAGTATTTT | CASSLGLAGILGTQYF
19 | TRBD2 | TRBJ2-1 | TRBV14 | once | TGTGCCAGCAGCCTCGAAGAACGTCGGGCTAGCGGGGTGTACAATGAGCAGTTCTTC | CASSLEERRASGVYNEQFF